This T cell receptor (beta chain) appears in the sequencing data of a study of shared clonotypes between healthy human individuals. General study results and limits: In contrast to clonotypes shared by all four donors, non-shared clonotypes had lower generation probabilities.

Each cell subset's genomic DNA was divided evenly among several immunoSEQ plates. Libraries were prepared by immunoSEQ multiplex PCR; TCRdb keeps only in-frame clonotypes and omits some of them. The repertoire consists of approximately 2,200,000 clones, with about 93% occurring once and the leading ten covering more than 1.5%. Naive CD8 isolation took CD45RO-negative cells positively selected for CCR7 and excluded terminally differentiated effector memory CD45RA+ cells. The CDR3 has 13 residues. Germline V gives CDR1 MDHEN, CDR2 SYDVKM. Trimming pared 4 bases from V and 8 bases from J, leaving 14 bases between. Points on this clone: Its antigen is not known.

This TCR was sampled from a man between 18 and 29 years old in good health. Some clones in this sample may be carry-over from other donors' samples. Specimen: naive CD8+ T cells from PBMCs. The chain links TRBV28 to TRBJ1-1; the D is unclear. Written as DNA, the CDR3 is TGTGCCAGCAGTTCCGACTTGTTTAGGGAAGCTTTCTTT. Translated, it gives CASSSDLFREAFF.